The source of this T cell receptor (beta chain) is a study of identical twins. The sample holds many counts of this clonotype. Germline values: CDR1 KGHDR, CDR2 SFDVKD. The CDR3 covers 18 residues. V shed 10 bases, J shed 0 bases, and the junction held 16 bases outside the gene matches. In TCRdb, the 5' RACE reads were re-called with MiXCR into one record per CDR3 protein. The sample lists approximately 700,000 distinct CDR3 sequences, roughly 6% seen once, with under 2% in the top ten. This receptor was identified in a man younger than 35 in good health. Sequencing was done on a sample of naive T cells sorted from blood. This chain uses TRBV24-1 with TRBJ2-7; 11 nucleotides align to TRBD2. CDR3 in DNA: TGTGCCACTCCGTATACCGGGACTAGCGGCCTATCCTCCTACGAGCAGTACTTC. This codes for CATPYTGTSGLSSYEQYF.